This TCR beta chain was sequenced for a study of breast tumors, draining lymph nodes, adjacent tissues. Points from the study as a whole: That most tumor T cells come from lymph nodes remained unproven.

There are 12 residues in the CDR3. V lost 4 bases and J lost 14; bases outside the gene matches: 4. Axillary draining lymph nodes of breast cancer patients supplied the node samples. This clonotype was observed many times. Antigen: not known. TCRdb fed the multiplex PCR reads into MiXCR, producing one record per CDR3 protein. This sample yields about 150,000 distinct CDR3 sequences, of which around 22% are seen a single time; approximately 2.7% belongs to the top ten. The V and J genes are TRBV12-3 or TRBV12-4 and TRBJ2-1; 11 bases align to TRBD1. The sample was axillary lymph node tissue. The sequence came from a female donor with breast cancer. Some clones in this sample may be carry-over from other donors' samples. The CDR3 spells CASSSGQGAKFF. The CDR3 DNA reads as TGTGCCAGCAGTTCAGGACAGGGGGCGAAGTTCTTC.